These 7 T cell receptor beta chains share one sample of origin, sequenced in a study of T cells in tumors after PD-1 blockade. TCRdb's table, derived via immunoSEQ multiplex PCR, lists solely in-frame clones and lacks some. The sample lists about 47,000 clones, about four fifths seen once, with roughly 17% in the top ten. Source: PBMCs, taken before anti-PD-1 treatment. The receptors were gathered from a human donor with basal cell carcinoma.

CDR3 loop: CASSLGLAGGTDTQYF. CDR3 nucleotide sequence: TGCGCCAGCAGCTTAGGACTAGCGGGGGGCACAGATACGCAGTATTTT. The chain joins TRBV5-1 to TRBJ2-3, with 13 bases aligning to TRBD2. CDR1 and CDR2 (germline): SGHRS, YFSETQ. V shed 2 bases and J 1 base; nucleotides not matched to a gene: 1. This CDR3 has 16 amino acids.

Remarks on this clone: The conserved phenylalanine or tryptophan is not found at the CDR3 terminus, so this likely reflects a read error. It is unclear where the CDR3 begins or ends on the DNA, so no DNA is shown, and the CDR3 is as TCRdb lists it. V is TRBV2 and J is TRBJ1-1; TRBD1 was called by the table and not checked on the DNA. The length of the CDR3 is 12 amino acids, counting both ends. From germline, CDR1 is SNHLY and CDR2 FYNNEI. The CDR3 is CASQGGMAGVEL.

This rearrangement joins TRBV6-1 to TRBJ2-5; D is undetermined. Germline CDR1 is MNHNS and CDR2 is SASEGT. The ends were cut back, 2 bases at V and 4 bases at J, with 5 bases in the middle. The CDR3 extends over 12 amino acids. The CDR3 sequence: CASSELGETQYF. CDR3 bases: TGTGCCAGCAGTGAATTAGGAGAGACCCAGTACTTC.

The CDR3 reads CASSASSGGTGELFF. CDR3 in DNA: TGTGCCAGCAGCGCAAGTTCGGGGGGCACCGGGGAGCTGTTTTTT. The chain recombines TRBV7-3 with TRBJ2-2, with 7 bases lining up with TRBD2. CDR1 and CDR2 (germline): SGHTA, FQGTGA. The junction had 7 bases not matched to a gene; V was cut back by 5 bases and J by 4 bases. This CDR3 comprises 15 residues. Variable domain in full (rest from reference TRBV7-3 and TRBJ2-2): GAGVSQTPSNKVTEKGKYVELRCDPISGHTALYWYRQSLGQGPEFLIYFQGTGAADDSGLPNDRFFAVRPEGSVSTLKIQRTERGDSAVYLCASSASSGGTGELFFGEGSRLTVL.

V and J are TRBV18 and TRBJ2-1, with D possibly TRBD2 on 6 matching bases. CDR1 is KGHSH, CDR2 LQKENI, per germline. V lost 1 base to trimming and J lost 0 bases, with 10 bases between them. This CDR3 contains 16 residues. CDR3 bases: TGTGCCAGCTCACCACTAGCGGCGAGCTCCTACAATGAGCAGTTCTTC. Its translation: CASSPLAASSYNEQFF. The entire variable domain, with the rest obtained from reference TRBV18 and TRBJ2-1, is as follows: NAGVMQNPRHLVRRRGQEARLRCSPMKGHSHVYWYRQLPEEGLKFMVYLQKENIIDESGMPKERFSAEFPKEGPSILRIQQVVRGDSAAYFCASSPLAASSYNEQFFGPGTRLTVL.

V usage is TRBV7-3 and J usage is TRBJ2-1; 9 nucleotides agree with TRBD2. Trimming removed 8 bases from V and 4 bases from J; junction bases left unmatched: 9. In germline, CDR1 is SGHTA, CDR2 FQGTGA. The CDR3 length is 15 residues. The CDR3 coding sequence is TGTGCCAGCTCCTTAGCGGGAGAACTTTACAATGAGCAGTTCTTC. It is translated as CASSLAGELYNEQFF.

This clone was seen a handful of times. This rearrangement joins TRBV9 to TRBJ1-1; 9 nucleotides match TRBD1. V gave up 4 bases and J gave up 4 bases; unmatched junction bases: 8. This CDR3 has 15 residues. Germline loops: CDR1 SGDLS, CDR2 YYNGEE. The CDR3 loop is CASSPQDRGLTEAFF. CDR3 nucleotide sequence: TGTGCCAGCAGCCCGCAGGACAGGGGCCTCACTGAAGCTTTCTTT. Filled out from reference TRBV9 and TRBJ1-1, the complete variable domain reads DSGVTQTPKHLITATGQRVTLRCSPRSGDLSVYWYQQSLDQGLQFLIQYYNGEERAKGNILERFSAQQFPDLHSELNLSSLELGDSALYFCASSPQDRGLTEAFFGQGTRLTVV.